These 8 T cell receptor beta chains were sequenced from one sample in a study of cytomegalovirus exposure and HLA in healthy donors. The PCR used 60 Vbeta and 13 Jbeta primers. Sequencing used immunoSEQ multiplex PCR; TCRdb keeps in-frame clones, though not all of them. The sample has over 120,000 clones, 65% to 80% seen once; the top ten hold over 6.5%. Sequenced material: PBMCs. Every receptor here comes from a man aged 30 to 39 in good health and CMV-seronegative.

This clone appeared a few times. The rearrangement links TRBV15 to TRBJ2-7; the D gene is possibly TRBD1 (5 bases). Germline assignment: CDR1 LNHNV and CDR2 YYDKDF (reference sequence). The V and J ends lost 0 bases and 2 bases respectively, with 11 bases between them. This CDR3 is built from 15 residues. CDR3 amino acids: CATSRDEDSTYEQYF. Here the CDR3 DNA reads TGTGCCACCAGCAGAGATGAAGACAGCACCTACGAGCAGTACTTC.

This rearrangement joins TRBV25-1 to TRBJ1-1; the D is unclear. V was shortened by 4 bases and J by 9 bases, with 6 bases between the two germline ends. CDR1 is MGHDK, CDR2 SYGVNS, per germline. There are 10 residues in the CDR3. Written as DNA, the CDR3 is TGTGCCAGCAGTGGTGTAAAAGCTTTCTTT. As protein: CASSGVKAFF.

The chain employs TRBV5-1 and TRBJ2-5, with TRBD1 as a possible D gene (5 bases). There are 15 residues in the CDR3. Per the germline V gene, CDR1 is SGHRS and CDR2 is YFSETQ. V lost 0 bases, J lost 2 bases, and 11 bases lay in between. CDR3 sequence reads: CASSLVKGQQETQYF. The CDR3 bases are TGCGCCAGCAGCTTGGTGAAGGGGCAGCAAGAGACCCAGTACTTC.

This clone was found a few times. J is TRBJ2-7 and V is TRBV13; 8 bases are a match to TRBD1. CDR1 and CDR2 (germline): PRHDT, FYEKMQ (reference sequence). The CDR3 is 13 residues long. J gave up 6 bases and V 2 bases, and 3 bases lay outside the gene matches. CDR3 DNA sequence: TGTGCCAGCAGCTTACTCGACAGGGGCGAGCAGTACTTC. Its translation is CASSLLDRGEQYF.

This clone was counted only a few times. For the CDR3, the DNA is TGCAGCGTTGAAAGGGACACCTACAATGAGCAGTTCTTC. Translated: CSVERDTYNEQFF. The chain uses TRBV29-1 and TRBJ2-1; a weak D match, TRBD1 (6 bases). This CDR3 has 13 amino acids. Germline V gene data show CDR1 as SQVTM and CDR2 as ANQGSEA. V was shortened by 2 bases and J by 2 bases, with 7 bases between the two germline ends.

The chain employs TRBV4-2 and TRBJ2-1, with TRBD2 matching 7 bases. With V trimmed by 1 base and J by 0 bases, 6 bases remained unmatched. This CDR3 is built from 17 residues. Germline V gives CDR1 LGHNA, CDR2 YNFKEQ. CDR3 in DNA: TGTGCCAGCAGCCAAGGCGCTAGCGGACTCTCCTACAATGAGCAGTTCTTC. Translated: CASSQGASGLSYNEQFF.

The chain combines TRBV5-1 with TRBJ1-5, with 7 bases aligning to TRBD1. V gave up 4 bases and J gave up 5 bases; unmatched junction bases: 3. Germline CDR1 SGHRS, CDR2 YFSETQ. The CDR3 consists of 13 residues. CDR3 nucleotides: TGCGCCAGCAGCGTAGGGGGCGATCAGCCCCAGCATTTT. It codes for CASSVGGDQPQHF.

This clone was observed a few times. The rearrangement uses TRBV27 and TRBJ2-1; the match to TRBD1 covers 8 bases. Trimming took 0 bases from V and 7 from J; bases not matched to a gene: 5. Germline-derived CDR1 and CDR2 are MNHEY and SMNVEV (reference sequence). The CDR3 length is 15 residues. The CDR3 DNA sequence: TGTGCCAGCAGTTTATCGTACACAGGGGGAAATGAGCAGTTCTTC. This gives the protein CASSLSYTGGNEQFF.